The 18 T cell receptor beta chains below all came from one sample that was sequenced in a study of OX40 agonist ivuxolimab in advanced cancers. Profiling relied on immunoSEQ multiplex PCR, and the TCRdb table lists in-frame clones only, not all of them. This table holds about 67,000 clones, over 80% found once. Sequencing used CD4+ or CD8+ T cells sorted from blood, obtained in a trial of the OX40 agonist ivuxolimab. Source of these receptors: an adult with an advanced solid tumor such as melanoma, head and neck, liver or kidney cancer.

This chain links TRBV5-5 with TRBJ2-3; D gene uncertain. CDR1 is SGHKS and CDR2 is YYEKEE in the germline V gene (reference sequence). CDR3 length: 12 residues. Trimming left V 0 bases short and J 7 bases short, with 6 bases between. This chain's CDR3 is CASSLDQNTQYF. The DNA for the CDR3 is TGTGCCAGCAGCTTGGACCAAAATACGCAGTATTTT.

V gene TRBV9 combines with J gene TRBJ2-5; the match to TRBD2 covers 8 bases. This CDR3 contains 14 residues. The ends lost 6 bases at V and 2 bases at J; junction bases unmatched: 6. Per the germline V gene, CDR1 is SGDLS and CDR2 is YYNGEE. DNA for the CDR3: TGTGCCAGCACGTCCGGCGGGGGGCAAGAGACCCAGTACTTC. It is translated as CASTSGGGQETQYF.

CDR3 sequence reads: CASSHRGNTEAFF. For the CDR3, the DNA is TGTGCCAGTAGTCACAGGGGGAACACTGAAGCTTTCTTT. This chain uses TRBV19 with TRBJ1-1; TRBD1 matches 7 bases. CDR1 is LNHDA and CDR2 is SQIVND in the germline V gene (reference sequence). The V segment lost 5 bases and the J segment 1 base; nucleotides outside the gene matches: 1. The CDR3 totals 13 residues. Full variable domain (rest looked up from reference TRBV19 and TRBJ1-1): DGGITQSPKYLFRKEGQNVTLSCEQNLNHDAMYWYRQDPGQGLRLIYYSQIVNDFQKGDIAEGYSVSREKKESFPLTVTSAQKNPTAFYLCASSHRGNTEAFFGQGTRLTVV.

The rearrangement joins TRBV10-3 to TRBJ2-7; D gene uncertain. This CDR3 comprises 14 residues. Germline V gene sequence: CDR1 ENHRY, CDR2 SYGVKD. V lost 4 bases and J 2 bases, leaving 12 bases between the germline ends. Written as DNA, the CDR3 is TGTGCCATCAGTGTGGAACAGTACACCTACGAGCAGTACTTC. Translating it yields CAISVEQYTYEQYF.

The chain is built from TRBV5-5 and TRBJ1-2; D unresolved. V was pared by 4 bases and J by 8 bases, with 15 bases between. Germline loops: CDR1 SGHKS, CDR2 YYEKEE (reference sequence). This CDR3 spans 13 amino acids. Written as DNA, the CDR3 is TGTGCCAGCAGCCCGCAAGGGCACTGGGGCTACACCTTC. Residues: CASSPQGHWGYTF.

The rearrangement links TRBV16 to TRBJ1-5, with D unresolved. Deletions cut 4 bases from V and 0 bases from J, with 10 bases between. The CDR3 spans 15 residues. Looked up from germline, CDR1 is KGHSY and CDR2 is FQNENV. DNA for the CDR3: TGTGCCAGCAGCCCCGACGGAGATAGCAATCAGCCCCAGCATTTT. Translation: CASSPDGDSNQPQHF.

The J gene is TRBJ2-4, the V gene TRBV19; D unresolved. V lost 6 bases and J lost 1, with 10 bases in between. From germline, CDR1 is LNHDA and CDR2 SQIVND (reference sequence). The CDR3 extends over 14 amino acids. The CDR3 region is CASSTNEAKNIQYF. CDR3 bases: TGTGCCAGTAGCACAAACGAGGCCAAAAACATTCAGTACTTC.

This chain joins TRBV18 and TRBJ1-4; no clear D. Germline V gene data show CDR1 as KGHSH and CDR2 as LQKENI. Trimming shortened V by 3 bases and J by 4 bases, and 6 bases separated the two germline ends. This CDR3 contains 13 residues. For the CDR3, the DNA is TGTGCCAGCTCACCGGGCCTTAATGAAAAACTGTTTTTT. Residues: CASSPGLNEKLFF.

The CDR3 loop reads CASSSMTGNNEQFF. In DNA, the CDR3 is TGTGCCAGCAGCTCCATGACAGGTAACAATGAGCAGTTCTTC. This chain uses TRBV7-3 with TRBJ2-1; weak D call: TRBD1 (6 bases). This CDR3 is built from 14 residues. Germline V CDR1 and CDR2: SGHTA, FQGTGA. Trimming took off 4 bases at V and 5 bases at J, with 12 bases between the two ends.

The chain carries TRBV4-3 and TRBJ1-2; a possible D gene is TRBD1 (5 bases). V lost 3 bases and J 0 bases, leaving 14 bases between the germline ends. The CDR3 spans 16 residues. CDR1 and CDR2 from the germline V gene are LGHNA and YSLEER. The CDR3 sequence: CASSQATGPTNYGYTF. CDR3 bases: TGCGCCAGCAGCCAGGCAACGGGGCCTACTAACTATGGCTACACCTTC.

The V call is TRBV5-6, the J call TRBJ2-1; no reliable D call. The germline V and J ends were trimmed by 4 bases and 5 bases, with 7 bases remaining between them. Germline V lookup: CDR1 SGHDT, CDR2 YYEEEE. This CDR3 has 12 residues. The CDR3 spells CASSRTDNEQFF. CDR3 bases: TGTGCCAGCAGCCGGACCGACAATGAGCAGTTCTTC.

V and J are TRBV7-3 and TRBJ2-5; 12 positions agree with TRBD1. Germline-derived CDR1 and CDR2 are SGHTA and FQGTGA. The CDR3 has 17 amino acids. V trimming: 0 bases; J trimming: 1 base; junction bases outside the gene matches: 3. The CDR3 nucleotides read TGTGCCAGCAGCTTAACGGGACAGGGGGCTATCCAAGAGACCCAGTACTTC. Translation: CASSLTGQGAIQETQYF.

The chain recombines TRBV30 with TRBJ1-4; no clear D gene. There are 13 residues in the CDR3. V shed 4 bases and J shed 7 bases, with 13 bases lying between them. CDR1 and CDR2 (germline): GTSNPN, SVGIG (reference sequence). The CDR3 coding sequence is TGTGCCTGGACGCTAGGGCTAATTGAAAAACTGTTTTTT. As protein: CAWTLGLIEKLFF.

This clone was counted between two and nine times. The chain recombines TRBV6-4 with TRBJ2-1; 8 nucleotides line up with TRBD2. Germline V gene sequence: CDR1 MRHNA, CDR2 SNTAGT. This CDR3 has 15 amino acids. V trimming: 3 bases; J trimming: 8 bases; junction bases outside the gene matches: 9. As DNA, the CDR3 is TGTGCCAGCAGTGAAGGAGGACTAGCATCCTATGAGCAGTTCTTC. Protein product: CASSEGGLASYEQFF.

The rearrangement links TRBV18 to TRBJ1-5; 9 bases line up with TRBD1. The junction had 5 bases not matched to a gene; V was cut back by 5 bases and J by 6 bases. CDR3 length: 14 residues. CDR1 is KGHSH, CDR2 LQKENI, per germline. CDR3 coding DNA: TGTGCCAGCTCATCCGGGACAGGGTTTCAGCCCCAGCATTTT. Protein product: CASSSGTGFQPQHF.

The chain employs TRBV5-6 and TRBJ1-1, with no clear D. Germline CDR1 reads SGHDT; CDR2 reads YYEEEE. This CDR3 contains 11 residues. Trimming left V 3 bases short and J 7 bases short, with 7 bases between. CDR3 sequence (DNA): TGTGCCAGCAGCTGGGCAGGTGAAGCTTTCTTT. Translated, it gives CASSWAGEAFF.

This chain links TRBV7-2 with TRBJ2-3, with D perhaps assigned TRBD1 or TRBD2 (5 bases each). This CDR3 region has 15 residues. Germline values: CDR1 SGHTA, CDR2 FQGNSA. Trimming cost V 4 bases and J 2 bases, with 13 bases left between them. The CDR3 nucleotides are TGTGCCAGCAGCTGGGGGTGGCTAGACACAGATACGCAGTATTTT. Translation: CASSWGWLDTDTQYF.

This clone came up a few times. J is TRBJ1-4 and V is TRBV5-1; 7 bases map to TRBD1. This CDR3 has 15 residues. Germline V gene sequence: CDR1 SGHRS, CDR2 YFSETQ. Trimming removed 5 bases from V and 2 bases from J; junction bases left unmatched: 6. The CDR3 protein is CASRKDRVTNEKLFF. The CDR3 DNA reads TGCGCCAGCAGAAAAGACAGGGTTACTAATGAAAAACTGTTTTTT.